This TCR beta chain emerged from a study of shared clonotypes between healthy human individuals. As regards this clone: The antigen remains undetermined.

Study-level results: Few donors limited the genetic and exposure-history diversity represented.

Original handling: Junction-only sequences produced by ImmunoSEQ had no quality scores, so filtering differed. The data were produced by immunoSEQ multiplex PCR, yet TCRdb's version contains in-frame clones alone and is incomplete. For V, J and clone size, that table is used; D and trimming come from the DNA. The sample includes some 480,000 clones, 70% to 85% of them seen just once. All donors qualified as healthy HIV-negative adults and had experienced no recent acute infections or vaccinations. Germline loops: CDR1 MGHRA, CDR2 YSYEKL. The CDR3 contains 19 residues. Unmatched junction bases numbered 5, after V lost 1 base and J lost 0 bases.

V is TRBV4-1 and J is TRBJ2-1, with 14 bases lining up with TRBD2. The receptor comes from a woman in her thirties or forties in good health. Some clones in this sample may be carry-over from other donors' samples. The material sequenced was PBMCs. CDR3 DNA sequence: TGCGCCAGCAGCCAAGGACTAGCGGGAGGGCTTAGCTCCTACAATGAGCAGTTCTTC. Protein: CASSQGLAGGLSSYNEQFF.